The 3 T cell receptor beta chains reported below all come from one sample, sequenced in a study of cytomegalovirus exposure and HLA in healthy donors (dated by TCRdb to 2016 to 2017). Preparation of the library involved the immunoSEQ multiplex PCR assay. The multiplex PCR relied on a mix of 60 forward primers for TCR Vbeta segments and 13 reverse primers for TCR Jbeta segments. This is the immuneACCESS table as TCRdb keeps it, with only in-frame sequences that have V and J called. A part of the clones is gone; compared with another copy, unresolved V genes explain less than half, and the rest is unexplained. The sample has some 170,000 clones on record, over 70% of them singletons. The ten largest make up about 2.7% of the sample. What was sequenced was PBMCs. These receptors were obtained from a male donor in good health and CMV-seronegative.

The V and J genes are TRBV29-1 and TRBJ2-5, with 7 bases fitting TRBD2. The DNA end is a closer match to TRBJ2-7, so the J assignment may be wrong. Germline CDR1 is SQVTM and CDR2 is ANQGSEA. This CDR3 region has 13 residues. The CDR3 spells CSVGETSPYEQYF. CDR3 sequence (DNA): TGCAGCGTTGGGGAGACTAGCCCCTACGAGCAGTACTTC.

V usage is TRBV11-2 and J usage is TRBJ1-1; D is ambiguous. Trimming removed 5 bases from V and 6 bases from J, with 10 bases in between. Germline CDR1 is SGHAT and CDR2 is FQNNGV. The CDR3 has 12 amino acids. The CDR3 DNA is TGTGCCAGCAGCGGTATTAGCGCTGAAGCTTTCTTT. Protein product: CASSGISAEAFF.

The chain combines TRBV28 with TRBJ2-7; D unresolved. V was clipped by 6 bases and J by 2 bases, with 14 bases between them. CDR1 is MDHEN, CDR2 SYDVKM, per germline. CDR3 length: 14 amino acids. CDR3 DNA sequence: TGTGCCAGCAGCTTTAACTCAGAGGCCTACGAGCAGTACTTC. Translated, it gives CASSFNSEAYEQYF.